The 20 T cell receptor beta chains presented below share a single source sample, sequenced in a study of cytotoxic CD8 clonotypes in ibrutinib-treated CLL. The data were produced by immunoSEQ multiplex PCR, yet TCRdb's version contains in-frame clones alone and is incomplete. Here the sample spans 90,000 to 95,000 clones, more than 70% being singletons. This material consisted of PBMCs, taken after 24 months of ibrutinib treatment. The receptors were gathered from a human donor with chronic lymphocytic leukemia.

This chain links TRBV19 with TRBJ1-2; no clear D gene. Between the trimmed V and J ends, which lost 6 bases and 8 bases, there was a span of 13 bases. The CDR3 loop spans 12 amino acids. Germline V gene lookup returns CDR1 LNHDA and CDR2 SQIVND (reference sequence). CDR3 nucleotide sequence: TGTGCCAGTAGCCTAACAGACGACGGCTACACCTTC. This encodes CASSLTDDGYTF.

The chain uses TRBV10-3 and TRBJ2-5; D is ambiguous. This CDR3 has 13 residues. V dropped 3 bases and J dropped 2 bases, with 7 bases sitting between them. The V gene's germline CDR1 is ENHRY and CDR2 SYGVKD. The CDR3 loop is CAISDTNQETQYF. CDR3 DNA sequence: TGTGCCATCAGTGACACAAATCAAGAGACCCAGTACTTC.

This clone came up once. The CDR3 DNA reads TGCGCCAGCAGCCCCTCCTCTAGCGGGAGAGGCAAAGAGACCCAGTACTTC. This codes for CASSPSSSGRGKETQYF. The chain joins TRBV5-1 to TRBJ2-5; 10 nucleotides line up with TRBD2. Germline CDR1 SGHRS, CDR2 YFSETQ. J was trimmed by 3 bases and V by 4 bases; bases with no gene match: 12. The CDR3 sequence is 17 residues long.

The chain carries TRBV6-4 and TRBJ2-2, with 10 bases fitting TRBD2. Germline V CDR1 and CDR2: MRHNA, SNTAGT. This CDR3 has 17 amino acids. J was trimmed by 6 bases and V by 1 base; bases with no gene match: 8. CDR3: CASSDWPSGRGAGELFF. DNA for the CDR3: TGTGCCAGCAGTGACTGGCCTAGCGGGAGAGGGGCCGGGGAGCTGTTTTTT.

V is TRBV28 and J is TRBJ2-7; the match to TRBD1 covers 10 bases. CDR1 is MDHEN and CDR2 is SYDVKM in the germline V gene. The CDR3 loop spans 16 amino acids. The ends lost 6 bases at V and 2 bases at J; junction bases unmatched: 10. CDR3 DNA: TGTGCCAGCAGGCGGGACAGGGGCAGTTTTACCTACGAGCAGTACTTC. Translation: CASRRDRGSFTYEQYF.

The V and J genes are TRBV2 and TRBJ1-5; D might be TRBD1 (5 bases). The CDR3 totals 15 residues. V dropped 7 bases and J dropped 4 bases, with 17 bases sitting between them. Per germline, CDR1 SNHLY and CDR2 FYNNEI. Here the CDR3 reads CASIPGQGNNQPQHF. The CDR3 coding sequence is TGTGCCAGCATCCCGGGTCAGGGTAATAATCAGCCCCAGCATTTT.

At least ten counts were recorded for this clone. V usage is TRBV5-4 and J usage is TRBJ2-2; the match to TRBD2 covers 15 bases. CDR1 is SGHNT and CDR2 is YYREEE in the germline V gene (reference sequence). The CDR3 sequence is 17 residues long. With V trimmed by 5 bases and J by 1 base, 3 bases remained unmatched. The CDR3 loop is CASRQGLAGGNTGELFF. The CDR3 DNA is TGTGCCAGCAGACAGGGACTAGCGGGAGGGAACACCGGGGAGCTGTTTTTT.

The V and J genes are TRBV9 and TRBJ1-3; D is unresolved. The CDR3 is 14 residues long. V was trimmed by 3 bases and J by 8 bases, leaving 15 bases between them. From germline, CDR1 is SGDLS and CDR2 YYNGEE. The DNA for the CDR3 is TGTGCCAGCAGCGAGAGGCCCCAAGAAGACACCATATATTTT. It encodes CASSERPQEDTIYF.

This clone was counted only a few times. The CDR3 sequence: CASSLVGALRSYEQYF. Here the CDR3 DNA reads TGTGCCAGCAGCTTAGTTGGAGCTTTACGCTCCTACGAGCAGTACTTC. The rearrangement uses TRBV7-9 and TRBJ2-7; D gene unclear. The CDR3 spans 16 residues. Deletions cut 1 base from V and 0 bases from J, with 13 bases between. CDR1 and CDR2 (germline): SEHNR, FQNEAQ (reference sequence).

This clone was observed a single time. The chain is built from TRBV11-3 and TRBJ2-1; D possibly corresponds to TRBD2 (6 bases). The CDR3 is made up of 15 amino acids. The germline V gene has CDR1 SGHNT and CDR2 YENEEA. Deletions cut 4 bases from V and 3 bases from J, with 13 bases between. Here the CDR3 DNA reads TGTGCCAGCAGCTCGGGACTCGGAGACTACAATGAGCAGTTCTTC. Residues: CASSSGLGDYNEQFF.

The CDR3 here is CASSWDGTAPTYEQYF. The DNA for the CDR3 is TGTGCCAGCAGCTGGGACGGGACAGCCCCTACCTACGAGCAGTACTTC. The chain couples TRBV27 to TRBJ2-7, with 7 bases that match TRBD1. Looked up from germline, CDR1 is MNHEY and CDR2 is SMNVEV (reference sequence). This CDR3 is built from 16 residues. The V segment lost 6 bases and the J segment 2 bases; nucleotides outside the gene matches: 13.

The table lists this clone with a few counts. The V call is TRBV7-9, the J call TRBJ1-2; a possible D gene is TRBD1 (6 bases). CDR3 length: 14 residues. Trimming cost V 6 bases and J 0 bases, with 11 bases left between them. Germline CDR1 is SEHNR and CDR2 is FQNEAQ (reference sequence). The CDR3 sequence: CASRLQGTNYGYTF. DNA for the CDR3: TGTGCCAGCAGATTACAGGGCACTAACTATGGCTACACCTTC.

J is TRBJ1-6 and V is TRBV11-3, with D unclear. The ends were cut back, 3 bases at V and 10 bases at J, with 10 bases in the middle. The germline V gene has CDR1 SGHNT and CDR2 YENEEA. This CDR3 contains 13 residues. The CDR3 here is CASSLGRGSPLHF. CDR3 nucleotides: TGTGCCAGCAGCTTGGGCCGGGGATCACCCCTCCACTTT.

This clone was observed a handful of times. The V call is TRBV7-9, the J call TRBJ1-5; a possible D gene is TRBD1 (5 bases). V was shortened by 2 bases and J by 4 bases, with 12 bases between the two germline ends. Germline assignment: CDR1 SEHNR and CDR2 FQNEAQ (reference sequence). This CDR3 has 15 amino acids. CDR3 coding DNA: TGTGCCAGCAGCTTAACGGGGGAGTGGAATCAGCCCCAGCATTTT. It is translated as CASSLTGEWNQPQHF.

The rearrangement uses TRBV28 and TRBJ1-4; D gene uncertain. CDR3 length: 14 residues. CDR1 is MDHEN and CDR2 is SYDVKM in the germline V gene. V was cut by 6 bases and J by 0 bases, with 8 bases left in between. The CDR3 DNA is TGTGCCAGCAGGGGGTCTGCAACTAATGAAAAACTGTTTTTT. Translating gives CASRGSATNEKLFF. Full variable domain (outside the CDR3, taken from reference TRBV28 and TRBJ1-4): DVKVTQSSRYLVKRTGEKVFLECVQDMDHENMFWYRQDPGLGLRLIYFSYDVKMKEKGDIPEGYSVSREKKERFSLILESASTNQTSMYLCASRGSATNEKLFFGSGTQLSVL.

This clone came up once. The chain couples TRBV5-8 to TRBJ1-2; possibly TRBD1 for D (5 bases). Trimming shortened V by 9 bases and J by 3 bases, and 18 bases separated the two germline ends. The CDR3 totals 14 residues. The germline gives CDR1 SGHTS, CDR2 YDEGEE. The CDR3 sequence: CATPGRAGDYGYTF. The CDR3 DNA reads TGTGCCACCCCAGGGAGGGCCGGAGACTATGGCTACACCTTC.

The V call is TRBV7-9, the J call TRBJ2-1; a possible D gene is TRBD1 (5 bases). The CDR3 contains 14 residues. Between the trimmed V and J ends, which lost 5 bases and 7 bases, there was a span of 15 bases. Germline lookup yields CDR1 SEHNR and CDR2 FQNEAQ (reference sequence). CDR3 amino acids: CASSRQGQGNEQFF. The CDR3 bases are TGTGCCAGCAGCCGTCAAGGACAAGGTAATGAGCAGTTCTTC.

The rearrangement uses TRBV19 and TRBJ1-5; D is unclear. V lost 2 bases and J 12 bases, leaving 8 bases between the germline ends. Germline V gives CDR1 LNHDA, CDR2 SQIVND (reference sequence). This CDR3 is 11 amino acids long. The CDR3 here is CASSISRSQHF. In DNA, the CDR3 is TGTGCCAGTAGTATATCCCGGAGCCAGCATTTT.

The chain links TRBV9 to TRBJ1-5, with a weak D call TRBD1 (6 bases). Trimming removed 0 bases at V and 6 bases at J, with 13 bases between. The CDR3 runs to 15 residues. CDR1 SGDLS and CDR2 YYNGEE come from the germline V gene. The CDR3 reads CASSVGKGGSQPQHF. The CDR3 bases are TGTGCCAGCAGCGTAGGTAAAGGGGGGAGTCAGCCCCAGCATTTT.

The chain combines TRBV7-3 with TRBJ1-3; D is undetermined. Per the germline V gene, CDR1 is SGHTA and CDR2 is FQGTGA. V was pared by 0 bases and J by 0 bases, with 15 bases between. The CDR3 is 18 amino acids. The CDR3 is CASSLTVFTPDSGNTIYF. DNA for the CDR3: TGTGCCAGCAGCTTAACGGTTTTTACACCCGACTCTGGAAACACCATATATTTT.